What follows is one T cell receptor beta chain and its context. The target antigen is unknown. Deletions cut 2 bases from V and 1 base from J, with 11 bases between. Germline V gene lookup returns CDR1 SGHAT and CDR2 FQNNGV. The CDR3 has 15 amino acids. Assay: immunoSEQ multiplex PCR; the TCRdb copy retains only in-frame clones and omits some. Altogether about 20,000 clones are present, around 90% being singletons, with the ten largest covering around 7%. The sample belongs to a study of PD-1 blockade in classical Hodgkin lymphoma. Time point here: newly diagnosed, previously untreated cHL patient sample. Findings of the study overall: In newly diagnosed patients, baseline TCR diversity was reportedly below that of healthy donors. Still unresolved is the cause of the repertoire differences, which may be disease activity or prior therapy.

This chain uses TRBV11-2 with TRBJ1-1, with D possibly being TRBD1 (5 bases). This clonotype was obtained from a human donor with classical Hodgkin lymphoma. The sequenced material came from peripheral blood mononuclear cells (PBMCs). CDR3 coding DNA: TGTGCCAGCAGCTTAACAGGATGGAGGAACACTGAAGCTTTCTTT. Its protein is CASSLTGWRNTEAFF.